This T cell receptor beta chain originates from a study of lymphopenia after photon versus proton radiotherapy. CDR1 is MNHEY, CDR2 SMNVEV, per germline (reference sequence). Trimming stripped 4 bases from V and 1 base from J, with 7 bases between. CDR3 length equals 14 residues. Concerning this clone itself: What it binds is not known.

General study points: A bigger post-nadir fall in TCR diversity correlated inversely with survival time in deceased patients. Oligoclonal CD8+ Temra expansion after nadir drove photon patients' diversity drop. Proton therapy kept repertoires fairly stable, unlike photons, which gained effector/memory cells.

The table came from immunoSEQ multiplex PCR; TCRdb's copy has only in-frame clones and leaves some out. The data hold 150,000 to 200,000 clones, with around 85% observed a single time. This TCR was recovered from a man aged 45-65 years with gastric cancer. The V call is TRBV27, the J call TRBJ2-2; no firm D call. The specimen was peripheral blood, collected from a patient treated with photon-based radiotherapy. The CDR3 region is CASSSWLNTGELFF. DNA of the CDR3: TGTGCCAGCAGTTCTTGGCTGAACACCGGGGAGCTGTTTTTT.